This T cell receptor (beta chain) was captured in a study of T cells after yellow fever vaccination. TCRdb reanalysed the 5' RACE reads using MiXCR and keeps one entry per CDR3 protein. The table lists about 220,000 distinct CDR3 sequences, about 3% of them singletons. The CDR3 has 15 amino acids. The V gene lost 4 bases and the J gene lost 1 base, with 11 bases spanning the gap. This specimen was CD4+ T cells sorted from PBMCs, taken 10 days after the yellow fever booster vaccination. The chain employs TRBV23-1 and TRBJ1-3; no clear D gene. TRBV23-1 has ORF status, its function being uncertain. This TCR derives from a man aged 18-30 years who received the YFV17D yellow fever vaccine. The CDR3 loop reads CASSPLGESGNTIYF. The DNA for the CDR3 is TGCGCCAGCAGTCCTTTAGGCGAATCTGGAAACACCATATATTTT.